This TCR beta chain is drawn from a study of PD-1 blockade in classical Hodgkin lymphoma. Study as a whole: Nivolumab was given intravenously to patients at 3 mg/kg every 2 weeks.

As concerns this clone: What it binds is not known.

Every patient was affected by relapse after autologous stem cell transplantation, while exposure to brentuximab vedotin was not uniform. Negative selection with magnetic separation was used to purify CD4+ T cells from thawed PBMCs. The CDR3 runs 13 residues. The V and J ends lost 3 bases and 1 base respectively, with 6 bases between them. CDR1 is SNHLY, CDR2 FYNNEI, per germline. Study-level results: Compared with healthy donors, newly diagnosed patients reportedly showed lower baseline TCR diversity.

Clones were read by immunoSEQ multiplex PCR, and TCRdb kept only the in-frame ones, dropping some. The sample shows about 12,000 clones, approximately 80% of them seen only once. The TCR originated in a human donor with classical Hodgkin lymphoma. Specimen: CD4+ T cells from blood, collected at baseline. The J gene is TRBJ1-1, the V gene TRBV2; D unclear. As DNA, the CDR3 is TGTGCCAGCAGTGATTTCGGGAACACTGAAGCTTTCTTT. This translates into CASSDFGNTEAFF.